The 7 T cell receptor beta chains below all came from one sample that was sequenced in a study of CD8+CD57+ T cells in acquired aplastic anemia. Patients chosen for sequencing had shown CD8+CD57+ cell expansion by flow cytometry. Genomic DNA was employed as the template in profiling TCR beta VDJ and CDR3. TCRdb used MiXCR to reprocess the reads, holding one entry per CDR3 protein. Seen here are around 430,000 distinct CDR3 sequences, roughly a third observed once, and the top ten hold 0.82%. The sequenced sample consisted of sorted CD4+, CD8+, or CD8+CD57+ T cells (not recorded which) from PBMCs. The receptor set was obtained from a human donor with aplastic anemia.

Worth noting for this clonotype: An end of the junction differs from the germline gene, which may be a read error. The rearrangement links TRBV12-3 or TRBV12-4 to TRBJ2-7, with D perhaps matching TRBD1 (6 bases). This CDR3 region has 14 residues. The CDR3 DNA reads TGTGCCAGCGGTTTAGGGCAGGGGAACTACGAGCAGTACTTC. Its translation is CASGLGQGNYEQYF.

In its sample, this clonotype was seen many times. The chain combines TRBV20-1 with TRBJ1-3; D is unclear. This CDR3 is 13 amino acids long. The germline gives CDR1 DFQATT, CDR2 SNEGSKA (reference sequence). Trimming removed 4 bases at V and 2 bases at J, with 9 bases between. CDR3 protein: CSATVRTGNTIYF. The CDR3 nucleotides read TGCAGTGCTACTGTCAGAACTGGAAACACCATATATTTT.

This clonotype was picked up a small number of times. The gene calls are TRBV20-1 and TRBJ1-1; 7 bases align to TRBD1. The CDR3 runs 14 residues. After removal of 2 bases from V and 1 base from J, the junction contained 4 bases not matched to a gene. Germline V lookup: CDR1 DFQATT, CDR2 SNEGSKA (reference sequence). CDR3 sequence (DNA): TGCAGTGCTAGACAGGGGGGCGGGAACACTGAAGCTTTCTTT. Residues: CSARQGGGNTEAFF.

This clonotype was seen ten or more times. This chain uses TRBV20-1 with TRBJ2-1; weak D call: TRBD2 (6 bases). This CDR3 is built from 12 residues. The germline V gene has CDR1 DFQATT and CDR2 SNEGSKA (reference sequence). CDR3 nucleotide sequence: TGCAGAACCGGGGGAGGTGGGAATGAGCAGTTCTTC. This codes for CRTGGGGNEQFF.

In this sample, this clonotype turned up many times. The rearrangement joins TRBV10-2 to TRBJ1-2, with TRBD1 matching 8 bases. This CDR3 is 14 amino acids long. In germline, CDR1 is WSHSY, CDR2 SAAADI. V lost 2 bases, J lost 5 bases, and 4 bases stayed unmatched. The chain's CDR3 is CASSEDRGKYGYTF. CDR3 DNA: TGCGCCAGCAGTGAGGACAGGGGTAAATATGGCTACACCTTC.

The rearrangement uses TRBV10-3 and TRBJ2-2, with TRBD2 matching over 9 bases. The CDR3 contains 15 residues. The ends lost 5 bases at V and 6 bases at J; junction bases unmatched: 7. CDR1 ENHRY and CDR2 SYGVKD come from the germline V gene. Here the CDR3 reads CAISIGKREAGELFF. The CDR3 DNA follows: TGTGCCATCAGTATCGGCAAGCGGGAGGCCGGGGAGCTGTTTTTT.

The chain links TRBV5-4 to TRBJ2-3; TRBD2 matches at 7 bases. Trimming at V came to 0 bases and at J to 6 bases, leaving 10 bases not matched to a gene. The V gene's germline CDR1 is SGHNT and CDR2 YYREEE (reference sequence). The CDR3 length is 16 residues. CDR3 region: CASSLEGRALPDTQYF. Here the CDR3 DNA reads TGTGCCAGCAGCTTGGAAGGGAGGGCCTTACCCGATACGCAGTATTTT.